This TCR beta chain was documented in a study of long-term antiretroviral therapy in people with HIV. The study's findings and limits: Whichever time point was examined, clones expanded before ART dominated the repertoire. Data on ART adherence, viral resistance or therapy changes were unavailable.

This CDR3 contains 16 residues. The V end was cut by 0 bases, the J end by 4 bases, with 10 bases between. CDR1 and CDR2 (germline): LNHDA, SQIVND (reference sequence). Sequencing relied on immunoSEQ assay v3.0, run at survey level. Only in-frame clones appear in the TCRdb table, and some are missing; sequencing was by immunoSEQ multiplex PCR. Of over 25,000 clones in the sample, approximately 96% were seen once. Concerning this clone itself: Its specificity is not known.

Every participant gave one or more pre-ART and two or more post-ART PBMC samples. This sequence was found in a man aged 30 to 45 with HIV. J is TRBJ2-6 and V is TRBV19; TRBD1 or TRBD2 may be the D gene (6 bases each). The sequencing used unsorted PBMCs, collected approximately 6.6 years after starting antiretroviral therapy. The CDR3 nucleotides are TGTGCCAGTAGTATAGAAGGGGGGTCCGGGGCCAACGTCCTGACTTTC. Translation gives CASSIEGGSGANVLTF.